The source of this TCR beta chain is a study of Graves' ophthalmopathy and Graves' hyperthyroidism. General observations from the study: In blood, most expanded thyroid clonotypes above 0.001 frequency were also detected. Discrimination between ophthalmopathy and stable hyperthyroidism by a 13-signature model showed 87.88% sensitivity and 70% to 84% specificity.

Scientists amplified the TCR beta CDR3 regions from RNA transcripts. RT-PCR in the first round used HTBI primers; a second-round multiplex PCR followed. MiXCR was run by TCRdb on the multiplex PCR reads, yielding one entry per CDR3 protein. The sample carries about 1.2 million distinct CDR3 sequences, about 40% recorded once. The V and J ends lost 5 bases and 0 bases respectively, with 13 bases between them. Germline values: CDR1 DFQATT, CDR2 SNEGSKA (reference sequence). The CDR3 is 14 amino acids. On this clonotype: The antigen is unknown.

Certain patients, namely those with other autoimmune diseases, uncontrolled infections, pregnancy or lactation, were excluded. The clonotype comes from an adult man with Graves' hyperthyroidism. The specimen sequenced was peripheral blood or thyroid tissue (not recorded which). J is TRBJ1-1 and V is TRBV20-1, with D maybe TRBD1 (5 bases). The CDR3 bases are TGCAGTGCTGGGACGGGTAGCCTGAACACTGAAGCTTTCTTT. Residues: CSAGTGSLNTEAFF.